Listed here are 22 T cell receptor beta chains from one sample, sequenced in a study of cytotoxic CD8 clonotypes in ibrutinib-treated CLL. Data came from immunoSEQ multiplex PCR; TCRdb stores just in-frame clones and leaves some out. The data contain around 310,000 clones, about 77% of them singletons. Material: PBMCs, obtained before ibrutinib treatment. Every receptor here comes from a human donor with chronic lymphocytic leukemia.

The genes are TRBV15 and TRBJ2-3; D might be TRBD1 or TRBD2, each matching 6 bases. CDR1 is LNHNV and CDR2 is YYDKDF in the germline V gene (reference sequence). V was cut by 0 bases and J by 6 bases, with 13 bases left in between. This CDR3 comprises 15 residues. The CDR3 spells CATSREPGAQDTQYF. In DNA form, the CDR3 reads TGTGCCACCAGCAGAGAGCCGGGGGCACAGGATACGCAGTATTTT.

V and J are TRBV30 and TRBJ2-7; D unresolved. Per germline, CDR1 GTSNPN and CDR2 SVGIG (reference sequence). V lost 0 bases and J 3 bases, leaving 6 bases between the germline ends. The CDR3 covers 12 residues. Here the CDR3 DNA reads TGTGCCTGGAGTGTACTCCGCTACGAGCAGTACTTC. Protein sequence: CAWSVLRYEQYF.

The chain links TRBV7-2 to TRBJ2-2; 10 positions agree with TRBD1. Germline loops: CDR1 SGHTA, CDR2 FQGNSA. V lost 5 bases to trimming and J lost 7 bases; unmatched junction nucleotides: 7. This CDR3 contains 15 residues. CDR3 sequence (DNA): TGTGCCAGCAGCCCGACAGGGGGCCAAGGCGGGGAGCTGTTTTTT. Its translation is CASSPTGGQGGELFF.

The V and J genes are TRBV10-3 and TRBJ2-1, with TRBD1 matching 11 bases. V dropped 3 bases and J dropped 6; count of bases not matched to a gene: 1. The germline V gene has CDR1 ENHRY and CDR2 SYGVKD. The CDR3 is made up of 14 amino acids. The CDR3 DNA reads as TGTGCCATCAGTGATGGGACAGGGGGCAATGAGCAGTTCTTC. This gives the protein CAISDGTGGNEQFF.

V is TRBV27 and J is TRBJ2-1; tentatively, D is TRBD1 or TRBD2 (6 bases each). CDR1 and CDR2 from the germline V gene are MNHEY and SMNVEV (reference sequence). The CDR3 extends over 13 amino acids. Trimming took 5 bases from V and 10 from J, leaving 15 bases between them. CDR3 protein: CASSPQGLAEQFF. CDR3 nucleotides: TGTGCCAGCAGTCCGCAGGGGCTAGCGGAGCAGTTCTTC.

The V gene is TRBV7-2, the J gene TRBJ2-7, with a possible D match to TRBD1 (7 bases). The CDR3 totals 15 residues. Germline lookup yields CDR1 SGHTA and CDR2 FQGNSA. The V end was cut by 3 bases, the J end by 0 bases, with 12 bases between. CDR3 residues: CASSFQGGGSYEQYF. The CDR3 bases are TGTGCCAGCAGCTTCCAGGGGGGAGGCTCCTACGAGCAGTACTTC. Filled out from reference TRBV7-2 and TRBJ2-7, the complete variable domain reads GAGVSQSPSNKVTEKGKDVELRCDPISGHTALYWYRQSLGQGLEFLIYFQGNSAPDKSGLPSDRFSAERTGGSVSTLTIQRTQQEDSAVYLCASSFQGGGSYEQYFGPGTRLTVT.

The chain joins TRBV15 to TRBJ2-5, with D possibly matching TRBD2 (5 bases). The ends were cut back, 4 bases at V and 2 bases at J, with 11 bases in the middle. This CDR3 region has 14 residues. Germline-derived CDR1 and CDR2 are LNHNV and YYDKDF (reference sequence). CDR3 coding DNA: TGTGCCACCAGCACGACTACAGATCAAGAGACCCAGTACTTC. It yields the protein CATSTTTDQETQYF.

The chain carries TRBV19 and TRBJ2-7; D is unresolved. Germline lookup yields CDR1 LNHDA and CDR2 SQIVND (reference sequence). This CDR3 has 13 residues. V was trimmed by 5 bases and J by 8 bases, leaving 16 bases between them. The CDR3 loop reads CASSPSVRLQQYF. CDR3 coding DNA: TGTGCCAGTAGTCCCTCAGTAAGGCTCCAGCAGTACTTC.

The chain couples TRBV30 to TRBJ1-1, with 9 bases aligning to TRBD1. Germline-derived CDR1 and CDR2 are GTSNPN and SVGIG (reference sequence). The CDR3 has 15 amino acids. After removal of 3 bases from V and 6 bases from J, the junction contained 11 bases not matched to a gene. The DNA for the CDR3 is TGTGCCTGGAGGCACCCGACAGGGGGTACCGCTGAAGCTTTCTTT. This sequence encodes CAWRHPTGGTAEAFF.

The DNA for the CDR3 is TGTGCCAGCAGTTACTCGTCCGGAGCGGAGCAGTTCTTC. It codes for CASSYSSGAEQFF. J is TRBJ2-1 and V is TRBV6-6; D is uncertain. The V gene lost 0 bases and the J gene lost 10 bases, with 10 bases spanning the gap. CDR3 length equals 13 residues. CDR1 is MNHNY, CDR2 SVGAGI, per germline (reference sequence).

V gene TRBV7-9 combines with J gene TRBJ2-1; the match to TRBD2 covers 13 bases. Looked up from germline, CDR1 is SEHNR and CDR2 is FQNEAQ (reference sequence). V lost 7 bases and J lost 7; bases outside the gene matches: 10. The CDR3 totals 16 residues. CDR3 DNA sequence: TGTGCCAGCACCCCCGCCGGACTAGCGGGAGTTAATGAGCAGTTCTTC. The encoded protein is CASTPAGLAGVNEQFF.

This clone showed up just a few times. V gene TRBV9 combines with J gene TRBJ2-7; D ambiguous. Per the germline V gene, CDR1 is SGDLS and CDR2 is YYNGEE. The CDR3 loop spans 14 amino acids. Trimming stripped 0 bases from V and 2 bases from J, with 9 bases between. CDR3: CASSVDVTTYEQYF. The CDR3 DNA follows: TGTGCCAGCAGCGTAGATGTGACAACCTACGAGCAGTACTTC.

The chain has TRBV11-3 and TRBJ2-3; D is ambiguous. The germline V gene has CDR1 SGHNT and CDR2 YENEEA. V was cut by 5 bases and J by 5 bases, with 14 bases left in between. The CDR3 has 14 amino acids. DNA of the CDR3: TGTGCCAGCAGCACCCATGGTAGCTTAGATACGCAGTATTTT. Its translation is CASSTHGSLDTQYF. Combining the CDR3 with reference TRBV11-3 and TRBJ2-3 gives the whole variable domain EAGVVQSPRYKIIEKKQPVAFWCNPISGHNTLYWYLQNLGQGPELLIRYENEEAVDDSQLPKDRFSAERLKGVDSTLKIQPAELGDSAVYLCASSTHGSLDTQYFGPGTRLTVL.

The chain combines TRBV6-5 with TRBJ1-1, with D perhaps TRBD1 (6 bases). This CDR3 comprises 14 residues. Germline V gene data show CDR1 as MNHEY and CDR2 as SVGAGI. Trimming removed 1 base at V and 7 bases at J, with 13 bases between. The CDR3 spells CASSYLRGPVEAFF. The CDR3 DNA reads as TGTGCCAGCAGTTACTTGCGGGGGCCGGTTGAAGCTTTCTTT.

The chain carries TRBV7-5 and TRBJ2-5; the DNA was not compared with TRBD2, the D call given in the table. TRBV7-5 is a listed pseudogene. The CDR3 is 12 amino acids. CDR3 nucleotides: TGTGTCAGAAGATCCCAGCGGGAGGCCAAGTACTTC. This sequence encodes CVRRSQREAKYF.

This clone has just one count. The rearrangement joins TRBV11-2 to TRBJ2-1; the match to TRBD2 covers 10 bases. The CDR3 has 17 residues. Germline lookup yields CDR1 SGHAT and CDR2 FQNNGV. The junction had 11 bases not matched to a gene; V was cut back by 2 bases and J by 7 bases. As DNA, the CDR3 is TGTGCCAGCAGCTTATTACTAGCGGGGTATCAACGGAATGAGCAGTTCTTC. As protein: CASSLLLAGYQRNEQFF.

The chain combines TRBV30 with TRBJ2-3, with 7 bases lining up with TRBD1. Losses at the gene ends were 3 bases for V and 13 bases for J; bases not matched to a gene: 13. Germline CDR1 GTSNPN, CDR2 SVGIG (reference sequence). The CDR3 runs to 13 residues. CDR3 region: CAWSKLKQGIKYF. In DNA, the CDR3 is TGTGCCTGGAGCAAACTTAAACAGGGGATTAAGTATTTT.

This chain uses TRBV19 with TRBJ2-1; 8 nucleotides match TRBD2. Germline values: CDR1 LNHDA, CDR2 SQIVND (reference sequence). With V trimmed by 6 bases and J by 3 bases, 4 bases remained unmatched. The CDR3 has 14 amino acids. CDR3 nucleotides: TGTGCCAGTAGCGCGGGGGGCGACTACAATGAGCAGTTCTTC. Translating it yields CASSAGGDYNEQFF.

V gene TRBV5-1 combines with J gene TRBJ2-7; 10 bases align to TRBD2. This CDR3 has 15 amino acids. V dropped 0 bases and J dropped 3; count of bases not matched to a gene: 3. Germline-derived CDR1 and CDR2 are SGHRS and YFSETQ. The CDR3 region is CASSLGTSGSYEQYF. CDR3 DNA sequence: TGCGCCAGCAGCTTGGGGACTAGCGGTAGCTACGAGCAGTACTTC.

This rearrangement joins TRBV4-1 to TRBJ2-3, with TRBD2 matching 10 bases. The CDR3 contains 15 residues. CDR1 and CDR2 from the germline V gene are MGHRA and YSYEKL. V was clipped by 3 bases and J by 5 bases; unmatched bases: 5. CDR3 coding DNA: TGCGCCAGCAGCCAGCGGACTAGCGGAGGAGATACGCAGTATTTT. This translates into CASSQRTSGGDTQYF.

The chain combines TRBV27 with TRBJ2-5; 8 bases fit TRBD2. This CDR3 is 19 amino acids long. The trim removed 8 bases at V and 3 bases at J, leaving 23 bases unmatched. From germline, CDR1 is MNHEY and CDR2 SMNVEV (reference sequence). The CDR3 reads CASRRGGLVVLVGEETQYF. CDR3 nucleotides: TGTGCCAGCCGGAGAGGGGGACTAGTAGTATTGGTTGGGGAAGAGACCCAGTACTTC.

CDR3 coding DNA: TGTGCCAGCAGACTAGACAGGGACCTCTACAACGCGTTGCAGTTCTTC. Its protein is CASRLDRDLYNALQFF. V and J are TRBV2 and TRBJ2-1; 7 bases align to TRBD1. Germline-derived CDR1 and CDR2 are SNHLY and FYNNEI. This CDR3 comprises 16 residues. V shed 6 bases, J shed 12 bases, and the junction held 20 bases outside the gene matches. Full variable domain (rest looked up from reference TRBV2 and TRBJ2-1): EPEVTQTPSHQVTQMGQEVILRCVPISNHLYFYWYRQILGQKVEFLVSFYNNEISEKSEIFDDQFSVERPDGSNFTLKIRSTKLEDSAMYFCASRLDRDLYNALQFFGPGTRLTVL.